This T cell receptor beta chain was profiled in a study of blood T cells in healthy people across ages. Worth noting for this clonotype: Its antigen remains unidentified.

The second PCR ran about 6 to 11 cycles with a sample-barcoded 5' primer and J-beta primers. Tags on each cDNA molecule came from a template-switch adaptor with 12 random nucleotides. Via MiXCR, TCRdb re-called the 5' RACE reads, giving one row per CDR3 protein. The top ten clones hold approximately 2.1% of a sample with 1.5 million to 2 million distinct CDR3 sequences, around half of them seen once. General study results and limits: It was not known whether donors were CMV positive (a possible confounder of expanded clonotype changes). TCR beta diversity per million T cells fell roughly linearly with age.

This clonotype was obtained from a woman between 40 and 50 years old in good health. Specimen: blood.

The DNA for the CDR3 is TGTGCCAGCATCCCCTCGTGGGGGGGGCGCGAGACCCAGTACTTC. It yields the protein CASIPSWGGRETQYF. The chain uses TRBV7-2 and TRBJ2-7; the D gene is possibly TRBD2 (7 bases). Gene TRBJ2-5 matches the end of the DNA better, so the J call may be wrong. This CDR3 has 15 amino acids. Germline V gene sequence: CDR1 SGHTA, CDR2 FQGNSA.